Presented here are 2 T cell receptor beta chains from one specimen sequenced in a study of T cells in Graves' hyperthyroidism and ophthalmopathy. TCR beta CDR3 regions were amplified from RNA transcripts. The HTBI set primed first-round TCR CDR3 RT-PCR. Using its own MiXCR run on the multiplex PCR reads, TCRdb lists one record per CDR3 protein. Of almost 350,000 distinct CDR3 sequences in the sample, roughly 18% were seen once. Specimen: blood. These receptor sequences come from a woman between 40 and 55 years old with Graves' ophthalmopathy.

This clonotype has at least ten counts. V is TRBV28 and J is TRBJ2-7; perhaps TRBD2 as D (6 bases). This CDR3 has 16 residues. The germline V and J ends were trimmed by 2 bases and 0 bases, with 14 bases remaining between them. Germline values: CDR1 MDHEN, CDR2 SYDVKM. DNA of the CDR3: TGTGCCAGCAGTTTAGGGGGGACCGGGCACTCCTACGAGCAGTACTTC. Residues: CASSLGGTGHSYEQYF.

This clonotype appeared many times. This chain links TRBV7-9 with TRBJ1-2, with D possibly being TRBD1 (5 bases). CDR1 is SEHNR, CDR2 FQNEAQ, per germline (reference sequence). Trimming took off 0 bases at V and 3 bases at J, with 11 bases between the two ends. The CDR3 extends over 15 amino acids. The CDR3 sequence is CASSLAAGRDYGYTF. In DNA, the CDR3 is TGTGCCAGCAGCTTAGCGGCAGGGAGGGACTATGGCTACACCTTC.